The T cell receptor beta chain under discussion was sequenced for a study of Graves' ophthalmopathy and Graves' hyperthyroidism (dated 2018 in TCRdb). Looking at the study overall: Peripheral blood samples were taken at the time of initial diagnosis, before any treatment was given. The approximately 97 discovery patients were randomly divided into training and test sets at a 7:3 ratio. An independent validation cohort was composed of 18 hyperthyroidism patients and more than 15 patients who later progressed from hyperthyroidism to ophthalmopathy. In about six hyperthyroidism patients, the T-cell repertoires found in thyroid tissue were compared with those found in blood. In total, under 150 blood samples were TCR-sequenced: fewer than 50 ophthalmopathy, approximately 75 hyperthyroidism and roughly 17 hyperthyroidism-to-ophthalmopathy patients. A discovery set of 100 or so patients (43 ophthalmopathy, 55 to 65 stable hyperthyroidism) was enrolled to explore V-J signatures distinguishing ophthalmopathy from hyperthyroidism. Following sample collection, hyperthyroidism patients were given methimazole at a starting dose of 30 mg daily, and ophthalmopathy patients were given high-dose intravenous methylprednisolone. The study used signatures of the TCR beta repertoire to tell Graves' ophthalmopathy apart from Graves' hyperthyroidism and to predict which patients would progress to ophthalmopathy. Paper-wide results and their limitations: Ophthalmopathy was separated from stable hyperthyroidism by the 13-signature model with around 88% sensitivity and just under 84% specificity in cross-validation and with 80%/75% in the test set. No statistical method was used to set the sample size in advance, and the investigators knew which group each participant was assigned to. Most expanded thyroid clonotypes with a frequency above 0.001 also appeared in blood, which suggests that blood repertoires may reflect the immune response in the thyroid. In validation, the model predicted ophthalmopathy progression with about 71% sensitivity and around 72% specificity; roughly eleven predicted patients were CT-confirmed with GO in a median of around 6 months.

For repertoire sequencing, the TCR beta CDR3 regions were amplified from RNA transcripts. A first-round RT-PCR used HTBI primers with the Qiagen OneStep RT-PCR kit, followed by a second-round multiplex PCR, size selection and purification. Libraries were sequenced on an Illumina HiSeq2000 using paired-end 100 bp reads. The authors' pipeline ran thus. SOAPnuke was used to process the reads, removing any read that contained adapters or uncalled bases, had a mean Phred below 15, or lacked an exact match to the constant primer or identifier. High-quality paired reads were merged with COPE v1.2.5. Unique nucleotide sequences were defined as clonotypes and aligned to IMGT TRB V, D and J references using MiTCR v1.1. The analysis was limited to V-J combinations with a frequency above 0.0001, which together covered over 99% of the repertoires. For each V-J combination, a TCR clonal expansion and chaos score was defined as F50 clonal expansion divided by the chaos observed in the TCRdist matrix. Welch's t-statistics and random forest were used to narrow the features down to about twelve V-J combinations, which were then fed into a naive Bayes classifier. The Morisita-Horn index was used to measure how similar the thyroid and blood repertoires were. Through fastp at Q25 and MiXCR, TCRdb rebuilt clones from the public reads, retaining in-frame beta chains. Rows merge per CDR3 protein into single entries with the most common DNA and genes. It is TCRdb's table, rather than the study itself, that gives the V and J calls and clone size. Within this sample are about 380,000 distinct CDR3 sequences, with 15% to 17% of them counted one time only. The ten most abundant clones make up about 7.3% of the sample.

A patient counted as having stable hyperthyroidism if there was no progression to ophthalmopathy within 18 months of follow-up. The hyperthyroidism patients were 18 to 65 years old and newly diagnosed, with a disease duration of less than 2 months. Patients with other autoimmune diseases, uncontrolled infections, pregnancy or lactation were excluded. Diagnosis was based on clinical symptoms, serum thyroxine, TRAb, thyroid ultrasound and orbital computed tomography. PBMCs were isolated from 8 to 10 ml of fresh peripheral blood by Ficoll-Paque density gradient centrifugation. Total RNA was extracted using Trizol reagent, and RNA quality was checked on an Agilent 2100 Bioanalyzer. This clonotype was counted many times. No cognate antigen has been identified for it. No quality values exist for individual bases; no much larger clone is one base distant. The junction carries 13 bases between V and J, which are trimmed by 0 bases and 8 bases respectively. As encoded in the germline V gene (reference sequence), CDR1 is DFQATT while CDR2 is SNEGSKA. The CDR3 contains 13 residues, cysteine and phenylalanine counted. CDR3 DNA only is kept here, 39 bases in frame from base 1.

Sequenced input: peripheral blood. The sequence was collected from a woman younger than 35 with stable Graves' hyperthyroidism. Donor details come from another sample of the same person, matched by shared clones. The receptor chain draws on TRBV20-1 and TRBJ1-2, with TRBD1 tentatively as D gene (6 bases match). The CDR3 protein sequence reads: CSARDRQVLGYTF. The DNA sequence is TGCAGTGCTAGAGATCGACAGGTACTCGGCTACACCTTC.